This T cell receptor (beta chain) originates from a study of control samples from healthy donors and cancer patients. CDR1 is LNHDA, CDR2 SQIVND, per germline (reference sequence). V lost 10 bases, J lost 3 bases, and 12 bases lay in between. This CDR3 comprises 12 residues. Profiled with immunoSEQ multiplex PCR; TCRdb holds only in-frame clones, not every one. The repertoire consists of 150,000 or so clones, with roughly 93% occurring once and the leading ten covering approximately 5.7%. Sequenced input: blood. This TCR derives from a man between 18 and 35 years old in good health. The chain couples TRBV19 to TRBJ2-5; D may be TRBD1 (6 bases). The CDR3 here is CATMDREETQYF. As DNA, the CDR3 is TGTGCCACAATGGACAGAGAAGAGACCCAGTACTTC.